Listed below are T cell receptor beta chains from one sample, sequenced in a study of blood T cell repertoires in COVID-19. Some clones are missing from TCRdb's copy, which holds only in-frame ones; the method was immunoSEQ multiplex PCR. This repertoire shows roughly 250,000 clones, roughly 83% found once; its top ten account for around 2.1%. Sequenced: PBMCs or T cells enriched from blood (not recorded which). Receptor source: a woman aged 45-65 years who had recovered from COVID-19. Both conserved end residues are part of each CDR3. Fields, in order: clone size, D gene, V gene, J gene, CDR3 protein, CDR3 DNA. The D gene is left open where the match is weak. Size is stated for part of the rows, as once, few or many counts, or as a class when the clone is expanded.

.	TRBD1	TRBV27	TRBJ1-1	CASRQGAWITEAFF	TGTGCCAGCCGTCAGGGGGCATGGATCACTGAAGCTTTCTTT
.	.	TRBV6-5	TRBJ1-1	CASSPQGITEAFF	TGTGCCAGCAGCCCGCAGGGTATCACTGAAGCTTTCTTT
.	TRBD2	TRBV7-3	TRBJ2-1	CASSPRGLAGSLNEQFF	TGTGCCAGCAGCCCGAGGGGACTAGCGGGGAGTTTAAATGAGCAGTTCTTC
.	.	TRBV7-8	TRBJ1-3	CASAGRHINTIYF	TGTGCCAGCGCAGGCAGACACATAAACACCATATATTTT
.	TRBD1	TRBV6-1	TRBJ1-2	CASSATPGDRGYYGYTF	TGTGCCAGCAGTGCCACCCCGGGGGACAGGGGATATTATGGCTACACCTTC
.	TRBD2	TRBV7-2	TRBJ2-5	CASSSAGTSGRETQYF	TGTGCCAGCAGTTCTGCCGGGACTAGCGGGCGGGAGACCCAGTACTTC
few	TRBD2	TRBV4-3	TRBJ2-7	CASSPSVLAGSYEQYF	TGCGCCAGCAGCCCCTCGGTACTAGCGGGGTCCTACGAGCAGTACTTC
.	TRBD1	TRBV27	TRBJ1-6	CASSFGTGDSPLHF	TGTGCCAGCAGTTTCGGGACAGGGGATTCACCCCTCCACTTT
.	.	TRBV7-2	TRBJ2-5	CASSFNSQETQYF	TGTGCCAGCAGCTTTAATTCCCAAGAGACCCAGTACTTC
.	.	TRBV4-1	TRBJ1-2	CASSQDRTASMGYTF	TGCGCCAGCAGCCAAGATAGGACAGCCTCAATGGGCTACACCTTC
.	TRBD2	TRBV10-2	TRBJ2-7	CASRDLAGKYEQYF	TGCGCCAGCAGAGATCTAGCGGGGAAGTACGAGCAGTACTTC
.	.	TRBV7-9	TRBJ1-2	CASSLDSIGGYTF	TGTGCCAGCAGCTTAGATAGTATCGGTGGCTACACCTTC
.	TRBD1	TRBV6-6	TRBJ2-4	CASSYLEGQGNIQYF	TGTGCCAGCAGTTACTTAGAGGGACAGGGGAACATTCAGTACTTC
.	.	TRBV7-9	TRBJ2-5	CASSTRVQETQYF	TGTGCCAGCAGCACCAGGGTCCAAGAGACCCAGTACTTC
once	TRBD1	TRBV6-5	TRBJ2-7	CASSYDRGVEQYF	TGTGCCAGCAGTTACGACAGGGGTGTCGAGCAGTACTTC
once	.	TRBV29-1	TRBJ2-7	CSVAGESYEQYF	TGCAGCGTGGCAGGGGAATCCTACGAGCAGTACTTC
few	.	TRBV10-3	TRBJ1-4	CAIGMEMDDGKLFF	TGTGCCATCGGAATGGAGATGGATGACGGAAAACTGTTTTTT
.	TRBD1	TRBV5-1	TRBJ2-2	CASSQRGLPNTGELFF	TGCGCCAGCAGCCAGAGGGGGCTTCCGAACACCGGGGAGCTGTTTTTT
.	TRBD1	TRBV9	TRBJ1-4	CASSLGTATNEKLFF	TGTGCCAGCAGCCTAGGGACAGCCACCAATGAAAAACTGTTTTTT
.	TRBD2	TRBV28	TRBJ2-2	CASSFGRAYTGELFF	TGTGCCAGCAGTTTCGGGAGGGCCTACACCGGGGAGCTGTTTTTT
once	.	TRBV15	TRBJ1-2	CATSRVTGDYYGYTF	TGTGCCACCAGCAGAGTAACGGGGGATTACTATGGCTACACCTTC
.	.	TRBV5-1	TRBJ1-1	CASSPVGGNTEAFF	TGCGCCAGCAGCCCTGTAGGAGGGAACACTGAAGCTTTCTTT
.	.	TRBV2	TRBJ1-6	CASSVVEAEAGSPLHF	TGTGCCAGCAGCGTGGTTGAGGCGGAGGCCGGTTCACCCCTCCACTTT
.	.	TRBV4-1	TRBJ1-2	CASSQDPQGLYTF	TGCGCCAGCAGCCAAGATCCTCAGGGGTTATACACCTTC
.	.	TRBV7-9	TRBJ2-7	CASSSSEATLWEQYF	TGTGCCAGCAGCTCCTCAGAGGCTACCCTCTGGGAGCAGTACTTC
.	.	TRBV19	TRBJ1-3	CASSIVTPGNTIYF	TGTGCCAGTAGTATAGTAACTCCCGGAAACACCATATATTTT
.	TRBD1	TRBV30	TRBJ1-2	CARARDSRNYGYTF	TGTGCCAGAGCCCGGGACAGCCGGAACTATGGCTACACCTTC
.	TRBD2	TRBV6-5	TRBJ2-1	CASRLSGYNEQFF	TGTGCCAGCAGACTTAGCGGGTACAATGAGCAGTTCTTC
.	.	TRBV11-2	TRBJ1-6	CASSPSTYGTLVSPLHF	TGTGCCAGCAGCCCCTCGACCTACGGGACATTAGTTTCACCCCTCCACTTT
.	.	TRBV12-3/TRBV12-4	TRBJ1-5	CASRSRGKPQHF	TGTGCCAGCAGATCTAGGGGAAAACCCCAGCATTTT
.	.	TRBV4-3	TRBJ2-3	CASSQDRVVWDTDTQYF	TGCGCCAGCAGCCAAGACAGGGTCGTTTGGGACACAGATACGCAGTATTTT
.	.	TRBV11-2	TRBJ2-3	CASSLEGLTDTQYF	TGTGCCAGCAGCTTAGAGGGACTCACAGATACGCAGTATTTT
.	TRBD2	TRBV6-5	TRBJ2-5	CASSLSSGRAGGTQYF	TGTGCCAGCAGTTTATCTAGCGGGAGGGCCGGGGGGACCCAGTACTTC
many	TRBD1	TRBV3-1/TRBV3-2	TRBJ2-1	CASSQDVGTGTDEQFF	TGTGCCAGCAGCCAAGATGTAGGGACAGGGACGGATGAGCAGTTCTTC
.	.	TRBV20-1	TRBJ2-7	CSASKWQGKNEQYF	TGCAGTGCTAGTAAGTGGCAGGGGAAGAACGAGCAGTACTTC
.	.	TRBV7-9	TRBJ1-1	CASSLVSGGANTEAFF	TGTGCCAGCAGCTTAGTTAGCGGGGGCGCAAACACTGAAGCTTTCTTT
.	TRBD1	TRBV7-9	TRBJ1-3	CASSLGDRGSGNTIYF	TGTGCCAGCAGCTTAGGGGACAGGGGCTCTGGAAACACCATATATTTT
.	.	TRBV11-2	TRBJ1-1	CASKKAGGTTEAFF	TGTGCCAGCAAGAAGGCGGGGGGGACCACTGAAGCTTTCTTT
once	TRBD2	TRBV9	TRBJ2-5	CASSEGRGLAGYETQYF	TGTGCCAGCAGCGAGGGGCGGGGACTAGCGGGGTATGAGACCCAGTACTTC
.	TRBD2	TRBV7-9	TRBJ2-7	CASSSREGLAVYEQYF	TGTGCCAGCAGCTCTAGGGAGGGACTAGCGGTCTACGAGCAGTACTTC
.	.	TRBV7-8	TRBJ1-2	CASSLAGAGGYTF	TGTGCCAGCAGCTTGGCGGGGGCAGGTGGCTACACCTTC
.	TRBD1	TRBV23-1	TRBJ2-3	CASSQSRQGASDTQYF	TGCGCCAGCAGTCAATCAAGACAGGGGGCCTCAGATACGCAGTATTTT
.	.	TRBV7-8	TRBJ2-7	CASSLERSYEQYF	TGTGCCAGCAGCTTAGAGCGGTCCTACGAGCAGTACTTC
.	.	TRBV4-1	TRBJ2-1	CASSQPPRGHGEQFF	TGCGCCAGCAGCCAACCACCCAGGGGACACGGTGAGCAGTTCTTC
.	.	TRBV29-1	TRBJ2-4	CSVEVWESKNIQYF	TGCAGCGTTGAAGTGTGGGAGTCCAAAAACATTCAGTACTTC
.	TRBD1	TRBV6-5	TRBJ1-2	CASSPGQGGYYGYTF	TGTGCCAGCAGTCCGGGACAGGGGGGGTACTATGGCTACACCTTC
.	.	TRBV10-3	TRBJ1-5	CAIRPEGVGNQPQHF	TGTGCCATCAGGCCAGAGGGTGTAGGCAATCAGCCCCAGCATTTT
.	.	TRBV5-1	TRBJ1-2	CASSPTHRTPNYGYTF	TGCGCCAGCAGCCCTACCCACAGAACGCCTAACTATGGCTACACCTTC
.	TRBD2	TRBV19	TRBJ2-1	CATDMGRGGPDEQFF	TGTGCCACCGATATGGGGCGGGGGGGCCCGGATGAGCAGTTCTTC
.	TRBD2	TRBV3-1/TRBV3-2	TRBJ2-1	CASSQGTSGIYNEQFF	TGTGCCAGCAGCCAGGGGACTAGCGGGATATACAATGAGCAGTTCTTC
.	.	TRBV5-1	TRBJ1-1	CASSLASGNTEAFF	TGCGCCAGCAGCTTGGCCTCAGGGAACACTGAAGCTTTCTTT
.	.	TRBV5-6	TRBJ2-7	CASSLRHFSYEQYF	TGTGCCAGCAGCTTGCGTCACTTCTCCTACGAGCAGTACTTC
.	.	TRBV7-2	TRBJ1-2	CASSLGPSANYGYTF	TGTGCCAGCAGCTTAGGTCCCAGTGCTAACTATGGCTACACCTTC
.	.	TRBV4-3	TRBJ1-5	CASSIRGTPGTRKNQPQHF	TGCGCCAGCAGTATAAGAGGAACCCCCGGGACACGGAAAAATCAGCCCCAGCATTTT
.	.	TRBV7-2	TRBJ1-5	CASSLVYTNQPQHF	TGTGCCAGCAGCTTAGTCTATACCAATCAGCCCCAGCATTTT
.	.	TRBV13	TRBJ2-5	CASLSRGTQYF	TGTGCCAGCCTCTCTCGGGGGACCCAGTACTTC
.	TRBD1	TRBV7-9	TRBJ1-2	CASSFPGTGALEYGYTF	TGTGCCAGCAGCTTTCCTGGGACAGGAGCCCTTGAATATGGCTACACCTTC